The rows below give T cell receptor beta chains drawn from one sample of a study of blood T cell repertoires in COVID-19. Clones were read by immunoSEQ multiplex PCR, and TCRdb kept only the in-frame ones, dropping some. The sample records some 40,000 clones, roughly 82% being singletons. The sequenced material came from peripheral blood. The receptor set was obtained from a man aged 50 to 60 with active or convalescent COVID-19. CDR3s include the opening cysteine and the closing phenylalanine or tryptophan. A D gene is named only where the DNA matches it firmly.

cdr3_aa	v_call	d_call	j_call
CASSLRTGGGETQYF	TRBV5-1	TRBD1	TRBJ2-5
CASSPLTSPYEQYF	TRBV3-1/TRBV3-2	NA	TRBJ2-7
CASRITGGLYEQYF	TRBV27	TRBD1	TRBJ2-7
CASKDRAYSYEQYF	TRBV27	TRBD1	TRBJ2-7
CASSYTGELFF	TRBV2	NA	TRBJ2-2
CASSVNTNTGELFF	TRBV9	NA	TRBJ2-2
CASSIGAPGSPLHF	TRBV19	NA	TRBJ1-6
CASSRTGESEAFF	TRBV7-9	TRBD1	TRBJ1-1
CASSRGVTSGETQYF	TRBV14	TRBD2	TRBJ2-5
CASSPRAGRNNSPLHF	TRBV7-8	NA	TRBJ1-6